This TCR beta chain is from a study of cytomegalovirus exposure and HLA in healthy donors. PCR used 60 Vbeta primers and 13 Jbeta primers. TCRdb's copy holds only in-frame clones and misses some; the assay was immunoSEQ multiplex PCR. This sample has roughly 130,000 clones; 80% occur once, and the top ten carry 1%. Germline V lookup: CDR1 MNHEY, CDR2 SMNVEV (reference sequence). V dropped 8 bases and J dropped 5 bases, with 11 bases sitting between them. This CDR3 has 12 amino acids. The sequenced material came from PBMCs. This receptor was identified in a middle-aged man in good health and CMV-seronegative. V usage is TRBV27 and J usage is TRBJ2-3; unclear D gene. The CDR3 DNA follows: TGTGCCAGCGGAACACGGAGAGATACGCAGTATTTT. It encodes CASGTRRDTQYF.